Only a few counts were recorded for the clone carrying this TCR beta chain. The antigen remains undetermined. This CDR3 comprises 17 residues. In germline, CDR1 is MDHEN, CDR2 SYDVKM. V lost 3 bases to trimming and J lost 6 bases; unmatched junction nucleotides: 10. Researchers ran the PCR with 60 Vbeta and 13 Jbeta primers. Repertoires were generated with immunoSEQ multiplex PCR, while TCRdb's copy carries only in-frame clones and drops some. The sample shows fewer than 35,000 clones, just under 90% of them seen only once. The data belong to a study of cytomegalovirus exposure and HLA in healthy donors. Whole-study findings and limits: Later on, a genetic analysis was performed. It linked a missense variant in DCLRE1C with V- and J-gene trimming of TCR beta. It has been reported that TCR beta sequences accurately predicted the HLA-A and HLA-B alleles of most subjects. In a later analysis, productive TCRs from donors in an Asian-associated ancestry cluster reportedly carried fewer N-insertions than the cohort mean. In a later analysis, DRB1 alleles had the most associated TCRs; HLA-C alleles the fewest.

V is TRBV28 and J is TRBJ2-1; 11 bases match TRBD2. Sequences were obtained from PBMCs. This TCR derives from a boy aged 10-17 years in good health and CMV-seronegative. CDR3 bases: TGTGCCAGCAGTTTGCCCCCACTAGCGGGGGCCACCAATGAGCAGTTCTTC. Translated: CASSLPPLAGATNEQFF.